This T cell receptor (beta chain) was identified in a study of blood T cell repertoires in COVID-19. Study overall: The samples span acute and convalescent COVID-19 from the United States, Italy and Spain.

Cohort placement rested on clinical history that participants reported themselves. The CDR3 length is 16 residues. V lost 3 bases to trimming and J lost 4 bases; unmatched junction nucleotides: 9. Germline V gives CDR1 SEHNR, CDR2 FQNEAQ (reference sequence). Per the authors' pipeline: Amplification of reference gene primers was used by the study to estimate nucleated cell counts. Assay used: immunoSEQ multiplex PCR; TCRdb lists only in-frame clones, some missing. The V and J calls and clone size are taken from that table; D and trimming were inferred from the DNA. Of some 490,000 clones listed, about 85% are singletons.

Sequenced: PBMCs or T cells enriched from blood (not recorded which). The clonotype originates from a woman aged 60 to 75 who had recovered from COVID-19. The rearrangement uses TRBV7-9 and TRBJ2-1, with TRBD1 identical over 7 bases. CDR3 residues: CASSFGQATRYNEQFF. Here the CDR3 DNA reads TGTGCCAGCAGCTTCGGACAGGCGACCCGATACAATGAGCAGTTCTTC.